This TCR beta chain was sequenced for a study of PD-1 blockade in classical Hodgkin lymphoma. Study results and caveats: Baseline diversity resembling that of newly diagnosed patients was seen in complete responders. What drove the repertoire differences, possibly disease activity or prior therapy, has not been defined. Patients starting nivolumab under 1 year after ASCT were excluded. The study reported lower baseline TCR diversity in newly diagnosed patients than in healthy donors.

Following autologous stem cell transplantation, relapse occurred in every patient, and exposure to brentuximab vedotin varied. Concerning this clone: Its antigen is not known.

The data were produced by immunoSEQ multiplex PCR, yet TCRdb's version contains in-frame clones alone and is incomplete. Here the sample spans about 40,000 clones, 76% being singletons. Sample: peripheral blood mononuclear cells (PBMCs), taken at baseline. The TCR sequence derives from a human donor with classical Hodgkin lymphoma.

The CDR3 sequence is CSVGLSGLAANEQFF. The CDR3 DNA reads TGCAGCGTTGGCCTTTCCGGACTAGCGGCTAATGAGCAGTTCTTC. V usage is TRBV29-1 and J usage is TRBJ2-1; 10 bases map to TRBD2. This CDR3 region has 15 residues. Germline assignment: CDR1 SQVTM and CDR2 ANQGSEA. The J segment lost 7 bases and the V segment lost 4 bases, leaving 10 bases of the junction unmatched.